This T cell receptor (beta chain) was retrieved from a study of cytomegalovirus exposure and HLA in healthy donors. Looked up from germline, CDR1 is SGHTA and CDR2 is FQGNSA. Losses at the gene ends were 5 bases for V and 7 bases for J; bases not matched to a gene: 5. This CDR3 spans 15 amino acids. 60 Vbeta and 13 Jbeta primers were used in PCR. Assay: immunoSEQ multiplex PCR; the TCRdb copy retains only in-frame clones and omits some. The sample has 83,000 or so clones, more than 80% seen once. The chain is built from TRBV7-2 and TRBJ2-1; 13 bases fit TRBD2. This clonotype was obtained from a woman aged 25 to 39 in good health and CMV-seronegative. The sequenced material came from PBMCs. Written as DNA, the CDR3 is TGTGCCAGCAGCCCGAGGACTAGCGGGAGAAATGAGCAGTTCTTC. Its translation is CASSPRTSGRNEQFF. The complete variable domain, with remaining parts taken from reference TRBV7-2 and TRBJ2-1, reads GAGVSQSPSNKVTEKGKDVELRCDPISGHTALYWYRQSLGQGLEFLIYFQGNSAPDKSGLPSDRFSAERTGGSVSTLTIQRTQQEDSAVYLCASSPRTSGRNEQFFGPGTRLTVL.